The 26 T cell receptor beta chains below were found in one sample sequenced in a study of metastatic and nonmetastatic thyroid tumors. Until they underwent thyroid surgery, no patient had received any treatment. TCRdb reprocessed the PCR reads using MiXCR. The sample lists fewer than 20,000 clones; 29% were seen once. The sequencing input was tumor tissue. The receptors originated from a male donor with papillary thyroid cancer or a benign thyroid nodule (not recorded which). Some clones in this sample may be carry-over from other donors' samples.

The chain recombines TRBV6-2 or TRBV6-3 with TRBJ1-2; D call uncertain. V lost 7 bases and J lost 2, with 20 bases in between. This CDR3 region has 16 residues. Germline CDR1 MNHEY, CDR2 SVGEGT. The CDR3 region is CASIPRAADQNYGYTF. CDR3 in DNA: TGTGCCAGCATCCCGAGGGCAGCGGACCAAAACTATGGCTACACCTTC.

This clone was detected ten times or more. This chain joins TRBV11-3 and TRBJ2-5, with TRBD2 identical over 12 bases. With V trimmed by 3 bases and J by 3 bases, 2 bases remained unmatched. Germline assignment: CDR1 SGHNT and CDR2 YENEEA. This CDR3 has 15 amino acids. The CDR3: CASSFRTSGKETQYF. In DNA, the CDR3 is TGTGCCAGCAGCTTTAGGACTAGCGGGAAAGAGACCCAGTACTTC.

This clone was seen repeatedly, ten times or more. The rearrangement links TRBV5-4 to TRBJ1-3; D unclear. V was cut by 4 bases and J by 4 bases, with 15 bases left in between. The CDR3 runs to 15 residues. Germline CDR1 is SGHNT and CDR2 is YYREEE (reference sequence). The CDR3 spells CASSGGSLEGNTIYF. The CDR3 DNA follows: TGTGCCAGCAGCGGAGGGTCGCTGGAAGGAAACACCATATATTTT.

Many counts were recorded for this clone. The rearrangement links TRBV19 to TRBJ2-5; weak D call: TRBD2 (7 bases). Germline V lookup: CDR1 LNHDA, CDR2 SQIVND (reference sequence). The CDR3 contains 13 residues. Trimming stripped 3 bases from V and 5 bases from J, with 10 bases between. In nucleotides, the CDR3 is TGTGCCAGTAGTATTAGGGGGGGTGAGACCCAGTACTTC. Translation gives CASSIRGGETQYF.

This clone was observed at least ten times. This CDR3 is missing its conserved last phenylalanine or tryptophan, likely due to a read error. The rearrangement uses TRBV29-1 and TRBJ2-1; TRBD1 is a possible D gene (6 bases). Germline V gene sequence: CDR1 SQVTM, CDR2 ANQGSEA. Trimming took 1 base from V and 6 from J, leaving 10 bases between them. The CDR3 consists of 13 residues. The CDR3 bases are TGCAGCGTTGAAGGGACAGTGGTCAATGAGCAGTTCTCC. Amino acid sequence: CSVEGTVVNEQFS.

This clone was recorded many times. This rearrangement joins TRBV19 to TRBJ2-3; no reliable D call. The V end was cut by 1 base, the J end by 3 bases, with 5 bases between. This CDR3 has 13 residues. Germline V gene data show CDR1 as LNHDA and CDR2 as SQIVND (reference sequence). CDR3 residues: CASSIVKTDTQYF. The CDR3 DNA reads as TGTGCCAGTAGTATAGTTAAAACAGATACGCAGTATTTT.

In its sample, this clone ranks as medium-sized (0.01 to 0.1%). This chain links TRBV19 with TRBJ1-5, with a weak D call TRBD1 (5 bases). The CDR3 covers 13 residues. Trimming pared 11 bases from V and 3 bases from J, leaving 14 bases between. Germline V CDR1 and CDR2: LNHDA, SQIVND (reference sequence). CDR3 loop: CASGWGNNQPQHF. The CDR3 DNA reads TGTGCCTCCGGGTGGGGGAACAATCAGCCCCAGCATTTT.

A note on this clone: The CDR3 ends on some other residue instead of the conserved phenylalanine or tryptophan, so this is likely a read error. It is unclear where the CDR3 begins or ends on the DNA, so no DNA is shown, and the CDR3 is as TCRdb lists it. This rearrangement joins TRBV10-1 to TRBJ2-5. The CDR3 adds up to 13 amino acids, both ends counted. Germline CDR1 is WNHNN and CDR2 is SYGVQD (reference sequence). CDR3 sequence: CASSPDYPQTKYY.

This clone was counted between two and nine times. The chain links TRBV6-1 to TRBJ1-2; D remains unclear. This CDR3 contains 15 residues. V was trimmed by 5 bases and J by 5 bases, leaving 18 bases between them. Looked up from germline, CDR1 is MNHNS and CDR2 is SASEGT. The CDR3 here is CASSPGFDMGYGYTF. CDR3 coding DNA: TGTGCCAGCAGTCCCGGGTTCGATATGGGGTATGGCTACACCTTC.

This clone was counted between two and nine times. The chain links TRBV19 to TRBJ1-5, with D tentatively TRBD1 (6 bases). CDR1 and CDR2 (germline): LNHDA, SQIVND (reference sequence). Deletions cut 7 bases from V and 6 bases from J, with 16 bases between. This CDR3 is 14 amino acids long. CDR3 in amino acids: CASTQGPGSQPQHF. DNA of the CDR3: TGTGCCAGTACTCAGGGGCCCGGGAGTCAGCCCCAGCATTTT.

The chain joins TRBV7-9 to TRBJ2-1, with D perhaps being TRBD1 or TRBD2 (5 bases each). V lost 5 bases and J 8 bases, leaving 13 bases between the germline ends. This CDR3 has 13 amino acids. Germline-derived CDR1 and CDR2 are SEHNR and FQNEAQ (reference sequence). The CDR3 region is CASSTPGGDEQFF. In nucleotides, the CDR3 is TGTGCCAGCAGCACCCCTGGGGGAGATGAGCAGTTCTTC. The entire variable domain, with the rest obtained from reference TRBV7-9 and TRBJ2-1, is as follows: DTGVSQNPRHKITKRGQNVTFRCDPISEHNRLYWYRQTLGQGPEFLTYFQNEAQLEKSRLLSDRFSAERPKGSFSTLEIQRTEQGDSAMYLCASSTPGGDEQFFGPGTRLTVL.

This clone was found many times. This chain's CDR3 is CASSPNSGGSIGELFF. The DNA of the CDR3 is TGTGCCAGCTCGCCAAATAGCGGGGGGAGCATCGGGGAGCTGTTTTTT. The V call is TRBV18, the J call TRBJ2-2; 10 bases line up with TRBD2. Trimming cost V 6 bases and J 7 bases; bases outside gene matches: 11. Germline values: CDR1 KGHSH, CDR2 LQKENI. There are 16 residues in the CDR3.

This clone was observed many times. The gene calls are TRBV19 and TRBJ2-5, with 9 bases identical to TRBD1. V shed 7 bases and J 4 bases; nucleotides not matched to a gene: 10. The CDR3 has 15 residues. Germline V gene lookup returns CDR1 LNHDA and CDR2 SQIVND (reference sequence). CDR3 protein: CASTDRGTGRETQYF. In DNA form, the CDR3 reads TGTGCCAGTACCGACCGCGGGACAGGGAGAGAGACCCAGTACTTC.

This clone is a singleton in its sample. Because the CDR3's place on the DNA is in doubt, the DNA is left out and the CDR3 is given as listed by TCRdb. The chain combines TRBV5-1 with TRBJ2-6. Germline values: CDR1 SGHRS, CDR2 YFSETQ. The length of the CDR3 is 16 amino acids, counting both ends. CDR3 protein: CANSLIWAAGANVLPF.

About this clone: A much larger clone lies a single base off, so this may be a read error. The genes are TRBV10-3 and TRBJ2-5, with D possibly being TRBD2 (6 bases). This CDR3 has 13 residues. With 10 bases removed from V and 5 bases from J, the gap between germline ends came to 17 bases. Germline V gene data show CDR1 as ENHRY and CDR2 as SYGVKD. The CDR3 spells CATRTTGWETQYF. CDR3 coding DNA: TGTGCCACGAGGACTACCGGGTGGGAGACCCAGTACTTC.

This clone was seen more than once but under ten times. V and J are TRBV6-1 and TRBJ1-2; TRBD1 matches at 9 bases. The CDR3 consists of 14 residues. V lost 4 bases to trimming and J lost 7 bases; unmatched junction nucleotides: 7. Germline V lookup: CDR1 MNHNS, CDR2 SASEGT. CDR3: CASSAVTGGGGYTF. The CDR3 nucleotides read TGTGCCAGCAGTGCGGTCACAGGGGGCGGTGGCTACACCTTC.

Remarks on this clone: The junction departs from germline at one end; a sequencing error may be responsible. This chain uses TRBV9 with TRBJ1-4, with TRBD1 matching 7 bases. The CDR3 is 15 amino acids. Germline CDR1 is SGDLS and CDR2 is YYNGEE. The CDR3 here is CASSRRRGRSEKLVF. The CDR3 bases are TGTGCCAGCAGCCGAAGGAGGGGGCGCAGTGAAAAACTGGTTTTT.

This clone was observed many times. The conserved phenylalanine or tryptophan normally closing the CDR3 is absent here, so this likely arose from a read error. The CDR3 spells CASSPSMGRISGNTIYL. Here the CDR3 DNA reads TGTGCCAGCTCACCATCAATGGGCCGAATCTCTGGAAACACCATATATCTT. J is TRBJ1-3 and V is TRBV18; no firm D call. V was cut by 2 bases and J by 0 bases, with 14 bases left in between. The germline CDR1 and CDR2 sequences are KGHSH and LQKENI. The CDR3 length is 17 residues.

There are a few counts of this clone. The CDR3 reads CASSLVGGEQFF. In DNA, the CDR3 is TGTGCCAGCAGCTTAGTTGGCGGTGAGCAGTTCTTC. The chain carries TRBV7-9 and TRBJ2-1, with D unresolved. V was cut by 1 base and J by 9 bases, with 7 bases left in between. Germline-derived CDR1 and CDR2 are SEHNR and FQNEAQ (reference sequence). This CDR3 is 12 amino acids long.

This clone was counted ten times or more. CDR3 DNA sequence: TGTGCCAGCAGTTTAATGGGGAGTAAGGGCCTGAATGGCTACACCTTC. Residues: CASSLMGSKGLNGYTF. The V and J genes are TRBV12-3 or TRBV12-4 and TRBJ1-2; D gene ambiguous. The length of the CDR3 is 16 residues. Trimming left V 2 bases short and J 6 bases short, with 19 bases between.

This clone was found a few times. This chain connects TRBV10-3 to TRBJ2-3, with D tentatively TRBD2 (7 bases). The CDR3 is 16 amino acids. V lost 4 bases and J lost 7, with 21 bases in between. Per the germline V gene, CDR1 is ENHRY and CDR2 is SYGVKD. The CDR3 DNA reads TGTGCCATCAGTGGGGGGGGGCAGGATATAAGGAATACGCAGTATTTT. Its protein product is CAISGGGQDIRNTQYF.

By sample fraction, this clone is medium-sized (0.01 to 0.1%). V gene TRBV2 combines with J gene TRBJ2-3; D is tentatively TRBD1 or TRBD2 (6 bases each). Between the trimmed V and J ends, which lost 6 bases and 6 bases, there was a span of 10 bases. This CDR3 is 12 amino acids long. Germline values: CDR1 SNHLY, CDR2 FYNNEI. This CDR3 reads CASRSGGDTQYF. For the CDR3, the DNA is TGTGCCAGCAGGTCCGGGGGCGATACGCAGTATTTT.

This clone is medium-sized (0.01 to 0.1%) by share. This chain joins TRBV7-2 and TRBJ2-7; D is possibly TRBD2 (6 bases). CDR3 length: 15 amino acids. Germline V gene sequence: CDR1 SGHTA, CDR2 FQGNSA. The germline V and J ends were trimmed by 7 bases and 4 bases, with 20 bases remaining between them. CDR3 DNA sequence: TGTGCCAGCACCCTCTCCGGGACTGGGAGTTACGAGCAGTACTTC. Its protein product is CASTLSGTGSYEQYF.

V gene TRBV2 combines with J gene TRBJ1-2; D is unclear. V was pared by 6 bases and J by 8 bases, with 16 bases between. The CDR3 totals 13 residues. The germline V gene encodes CDR1 SNHLY and CDR2 FYNNEI. The CDR3 sequence: CASRRTGREGYTF. CDR3 in DNA: TGTGCCAGCAGAAGAACCGGACGGGAGGGCTACACCTTC.

V is TRBV30 and J is TRBJ1-6; maybe TRBD1 (6 bases). Trimming took off 3 bases at V and 7 bases at J, with 19 bases between the two ends. The CDR3 length is 16 residues. Germline CDR1 is GTSNPN and CDR2 is SVGIG (reference sequence). CDR3 sequence reads: CAWSPTGGLPNSPLHF. The CDR3 DNA reads TGTGCCTGGAGCCCAACCGGGGGGCTACCCAATTCACCCCTCCACTTT.

The chain has TRBV4-1 and TRBJ1-1; no reliable D call. V was pared by 8 bases and J by 1 base, with 11 bases between. In germline, CDR1 is MGHRA, CDR2 YSYEKL. This CDR3 spans 13 amino acids. The CDR3 region is CASGLHPNTEAFF. Here the CDR3 DNA reads TGCGCCAGCGGGTTACACCCGAACACTGAAGCTTTCTTT.